This paragraph covers one TCR beta chain sequence. An end of the junction differs from the germline gene, which may be a read error. Per the germline V gene, CDR1 is SSHAT and CDR2 is FNYEAQ (reference sequence). There are 14 residues in the CDR3. In the original workflow: Estimation of nucleated cell counts relied on the amplification of reference gene primers. TCRdb's copy holds only in-frame clones and misses some; the assay was immunoSEQ multiplex PCR. V and J calls and clone size are those listed in that table; D and trimming were worked out from the DNA. The table has over 150,000 clones, roughly 80% seen once. This record belongs to a study of blood T cell repertoires in COVID-19.

The source of this sequence is a woman in her sixties with acute or convalescent COVID-19. The rearrangement links TRBV7-7 to TRBJ2-1, with TRBD1 identical over 7 bases. The source material was peripheral blood. As DNA, the CDR3 is TGTGCTAGCAGCCTAAACCCACAGGGGAATGAGCAGTTCTTC. Translation: CASSLNPQGNEQFF.